This T cell receptor beta chain was profiled in a study of identical twins. The germline V gene has CDR1 DFQATT and CDR2 SNEGSKA (reference sequence). The CDR3 consists of 16 residues. Losses at the gene ends were 6 bases for V and 6 bases for J; bases not matched to a gene: 17. Unique molecular identifiers were present on the cDNA, which also gained a universal primer site by template switching. TCRdb re-derived calls from the 5' RACE reads in MiXCR, one entry per CDR3 protein. The table lists under 300,000 distinct CDR3 sequences, about 14% of them singletons. At least ten counts were recorded for this clonotype.

The material sequenced was memory (CD45RO+) T cells sorted from blood. The chain employs TRBV20-1 and TRBJ2-7; TRBD1 matches 10 bases. The source is a woman aged 18-29 years in good health. The CDR3 loop reads CSAIDTGTGVVSEQYF. The CDR3 nucleotides read TGCAGTGCCATTGACACCGGGACAGGGGTTGTAAGCGAGCAGTACTTC.